This T cell receptor beta chain was identified during a study of CD8 T cells in Susac syndrome. Germline values: CDR1 GTSNPN, CDR2 SVGIG (reference sequence). Trimming removed 0 bases at V and 8 bases at J, with 11 bases between. The CDR3 runs 13 residues. The RNA, roughly 0.5 to 1 ug, was put through reverse transcription using random hexamers. TCRdb independently ran MiXCR on the immunoSEQ multiplex PCR reads; one entry per CDR3 protein. The sample holds 200,000 to 250,000 distinct CDR3 sequences, approximately 94% seen once. The TCR originated in a human donor with Susac syndrome. The sample was CD4+ T cells from PBMCs. The gene calls are TRBV30 and TRBJ2-1; D remains ambiguous. CDR3 loop: CAWSVRLRDEQFF. The CDR3 region has the DNA TGTGCCTGGAGTGTACGGTTAAGGGATGAGCAGTTCTTC.